This T cell receptor (beta chain) is drawn from a study of blood T cell repertoires in COVID-19. In the study overall: Italy, Spain and the United States were the sources of the convalescent and acute COVID-19 samples.

The V gene's germline CDR1 is SQVTM and CDR2 ANQGSEA. The ends lost 4 bases at V and 4 bases at J; junction bases unmatched: 13. CDR3 length: 16 amino acids. Per the authors' pipeline: From reference gene primer amplification, estimates of nucleated cell counts were derived. The protocol was immunoSEQ multiplex PCR, while the TCRdb copy is restricted to in-frame clones and leaves out a portion. Clone size and V and J calls were adopted from that table, with D and trimming inferred from the DNA. Of 71,000 or so clones in the sample, roughly 80% are singletons; the top ten hold 28%. This sequence was found in a man between 65 and 85 years old with acute or convalescent COVID-19. Material for sequencing was peripheral blood. The chain employs TRBV29-1 and TRBJ2-3; 8 bases are a match to TRBD2. The CDR3 reads CSVVLADPIGPDTQYF. The CDR3 DNA reads as TGCAGCGTTGTACTAGCGGACCCGATCGGGCCAGATACGCAGTATTTT.